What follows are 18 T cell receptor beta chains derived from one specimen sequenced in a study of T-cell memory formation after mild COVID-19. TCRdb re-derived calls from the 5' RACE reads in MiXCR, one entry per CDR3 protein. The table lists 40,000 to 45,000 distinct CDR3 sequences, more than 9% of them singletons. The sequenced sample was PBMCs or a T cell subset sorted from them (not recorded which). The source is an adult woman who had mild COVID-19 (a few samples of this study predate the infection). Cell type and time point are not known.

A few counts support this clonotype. The CDR3 here is CASSADRVVGLADNEQFF. The CDR3 DNA sequence: TGTGCCAGCAGTGCCGACAGGGTAGTTGGACTAGCGGACAATGAGCAGTTCTTC. The chain uses TRBV6-4 and TRBJ2-1, with 10 bases identical to TRBD2. Trimming at V came to 4 bases and at J to 5 bases, leaving 14 bases not matched to a gene. This CDR3 has 18 amino acids. Germline V lookup: CDR1 MRHNA, CDR2 SNTAGT.

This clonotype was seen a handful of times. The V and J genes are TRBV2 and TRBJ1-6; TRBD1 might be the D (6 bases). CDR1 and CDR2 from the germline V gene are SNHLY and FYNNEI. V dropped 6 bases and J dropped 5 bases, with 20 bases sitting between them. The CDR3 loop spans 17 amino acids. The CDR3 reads CASSRGRAVGDNSPLHF. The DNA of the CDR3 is TGTGCCAGCAGCAGGGGACGTGCGGTGGGAGATAATTCACCCCTCCACTTT.

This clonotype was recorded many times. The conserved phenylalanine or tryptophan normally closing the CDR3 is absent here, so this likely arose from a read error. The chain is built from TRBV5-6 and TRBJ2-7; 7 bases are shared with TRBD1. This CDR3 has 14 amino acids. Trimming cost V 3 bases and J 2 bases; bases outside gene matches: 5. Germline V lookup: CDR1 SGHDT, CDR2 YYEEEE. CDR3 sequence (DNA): TGTGCCAGCAGCTCCCGCGGACAGGCCTACGAGCAGTACTCC. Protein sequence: CASSSRGQAYEQYS.

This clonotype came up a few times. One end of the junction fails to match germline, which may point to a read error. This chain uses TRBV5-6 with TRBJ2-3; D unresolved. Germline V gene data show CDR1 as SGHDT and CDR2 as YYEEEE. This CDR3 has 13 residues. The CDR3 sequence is CASSLDTARRDCF. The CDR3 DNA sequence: TGTGCCAGCAGCTTGGATACTGCCCGGCGTGACTGTTTT. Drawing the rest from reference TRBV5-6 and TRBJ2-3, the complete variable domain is DAGVTQSPTHLIKTRGQQVTLRCSPKSGHDTVSWYQQALGQGPQFIFQYYEEEERQRGNFPDRFSGHQFPNYSSELNVNALLLGDSALYLCASSLDTARRDCFGPGTRLTVL.

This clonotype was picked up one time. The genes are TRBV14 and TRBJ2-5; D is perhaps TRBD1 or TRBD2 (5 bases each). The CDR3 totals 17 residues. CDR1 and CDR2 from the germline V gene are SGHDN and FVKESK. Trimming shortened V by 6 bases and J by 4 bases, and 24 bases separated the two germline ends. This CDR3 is CASSPTGALRVPETQYF. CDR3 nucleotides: TGTGCCAGCAGTCCAACCGGGGCCCTCCGCGTCCCAGAGACCCAGTACTTC.

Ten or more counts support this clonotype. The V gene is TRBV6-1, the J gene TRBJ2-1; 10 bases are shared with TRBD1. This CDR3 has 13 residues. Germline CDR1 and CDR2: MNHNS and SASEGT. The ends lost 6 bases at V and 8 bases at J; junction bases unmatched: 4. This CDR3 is CASSRTGGYEQFF. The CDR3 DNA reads TGTGCCAGCAGCCGGACAGGGGGTTATGAGCAGTTCTTC.

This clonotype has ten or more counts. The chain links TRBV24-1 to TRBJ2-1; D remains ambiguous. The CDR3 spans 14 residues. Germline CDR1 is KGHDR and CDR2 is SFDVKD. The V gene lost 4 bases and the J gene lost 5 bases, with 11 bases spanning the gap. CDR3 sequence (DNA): TGTGCCACCAGTGACTATCGTATCGACAATGAGCAGTTCTTC. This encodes CATSDYRIDNEQFF.

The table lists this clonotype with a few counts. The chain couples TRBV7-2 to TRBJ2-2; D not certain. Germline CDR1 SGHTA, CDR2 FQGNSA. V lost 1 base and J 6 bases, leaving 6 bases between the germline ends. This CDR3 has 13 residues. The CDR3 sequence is CASSLVRSGELFF. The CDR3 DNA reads TGTGCCAGCAGCTTAGTACGATCCGGGGAGCTGTTTTTT.

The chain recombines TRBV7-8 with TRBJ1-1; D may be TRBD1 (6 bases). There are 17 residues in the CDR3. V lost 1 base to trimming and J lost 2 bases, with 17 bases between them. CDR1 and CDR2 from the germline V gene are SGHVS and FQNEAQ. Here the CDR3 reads CASSLVPGVILNTEAFF. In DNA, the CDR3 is TGTGCCAGCAGCTTAGTCCCAGGGGTAATCCTAAACACTGAAGCTTTCTTT.

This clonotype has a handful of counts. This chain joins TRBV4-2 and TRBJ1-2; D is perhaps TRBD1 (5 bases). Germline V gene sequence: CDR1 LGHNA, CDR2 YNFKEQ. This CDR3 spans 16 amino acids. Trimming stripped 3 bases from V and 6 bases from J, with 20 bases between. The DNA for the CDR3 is TGTGCCAGCAGCCACCACCAAACAGCAGGGACGGATGGCTACACCTTC. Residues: CASSHHQTAGTDGYTF.

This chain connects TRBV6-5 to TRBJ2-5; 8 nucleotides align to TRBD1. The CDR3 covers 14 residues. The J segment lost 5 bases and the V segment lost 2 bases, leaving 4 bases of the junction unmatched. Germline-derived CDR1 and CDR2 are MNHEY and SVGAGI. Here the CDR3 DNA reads TGTGCCAGCAGTTACCAGCGACAGGGGGAGACCCAGTACTTC. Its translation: CASSYQRQGETQYF.

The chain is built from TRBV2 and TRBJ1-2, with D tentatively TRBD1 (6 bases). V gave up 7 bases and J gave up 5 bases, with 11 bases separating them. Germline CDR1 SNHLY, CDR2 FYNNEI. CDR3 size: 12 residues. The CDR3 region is CASKLDSYGYTF. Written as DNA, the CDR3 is TGTGCCAGCAAGTTGGACAGTTATGGCTACACCTTC.

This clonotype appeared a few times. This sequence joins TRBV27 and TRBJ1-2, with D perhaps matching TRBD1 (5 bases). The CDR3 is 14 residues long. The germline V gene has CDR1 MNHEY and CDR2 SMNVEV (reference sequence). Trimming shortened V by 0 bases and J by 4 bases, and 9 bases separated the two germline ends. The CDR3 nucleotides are TGTGCCAGCAGTTTATCGTGGGACTCCTATGGCTACACCTTC. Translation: CASSLSWDSYGYTF.

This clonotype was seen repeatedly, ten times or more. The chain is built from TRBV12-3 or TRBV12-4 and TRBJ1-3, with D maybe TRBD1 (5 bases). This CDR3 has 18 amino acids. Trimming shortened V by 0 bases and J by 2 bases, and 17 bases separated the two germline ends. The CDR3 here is CASSLAPLGGRPGNTIYF. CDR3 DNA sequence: TGTGCCAGCAGTTTAGCCCCCCTGGGGGGTCGGCCTGGAAACACCATATATTTT.

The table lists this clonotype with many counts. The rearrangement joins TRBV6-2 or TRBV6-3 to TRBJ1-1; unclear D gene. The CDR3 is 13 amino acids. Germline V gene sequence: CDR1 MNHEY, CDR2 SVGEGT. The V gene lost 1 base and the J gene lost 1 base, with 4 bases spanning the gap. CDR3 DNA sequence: TGTGCCAGCAGTTACTTGCAGAACACTGAAGCTTTCTTT. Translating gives CASSYLQNTEAFF.

The CDR3 sequence: CASSLDGGARDTQYF. The CDR3 DNA follows: TGCGCCAGCAGCTTGGACGGGGGGGCACGAGATACGCAGTATTTT. J is TRBJ2-3 and V is TRBV5-1; TRBD2 agrees at 8 bases. Losses at the gene ends were 0 bases for V and 5 bases for J; bases not matched to a gene: 5. Germline V gives CDR1 SGHRS, CDR2 YFSETQ. CDR3 size: 15 residues.

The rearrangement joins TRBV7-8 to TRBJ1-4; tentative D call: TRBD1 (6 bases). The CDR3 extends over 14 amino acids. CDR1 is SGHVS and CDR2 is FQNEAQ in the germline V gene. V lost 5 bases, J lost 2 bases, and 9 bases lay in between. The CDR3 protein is CASSRGRTNEKLFF. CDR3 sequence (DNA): TGTGCCAGCAGCCGGGGGCGGACTAATGAAAAACTGTTTTTT.

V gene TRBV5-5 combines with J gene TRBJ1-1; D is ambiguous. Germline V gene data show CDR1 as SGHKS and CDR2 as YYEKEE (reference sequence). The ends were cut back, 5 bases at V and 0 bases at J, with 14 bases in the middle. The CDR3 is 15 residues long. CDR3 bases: TGTGCCAGCAGACATGACGGAGGAATGAACACTGAAGCTTTCTTT. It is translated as CASRHDGGMNTEAFF.